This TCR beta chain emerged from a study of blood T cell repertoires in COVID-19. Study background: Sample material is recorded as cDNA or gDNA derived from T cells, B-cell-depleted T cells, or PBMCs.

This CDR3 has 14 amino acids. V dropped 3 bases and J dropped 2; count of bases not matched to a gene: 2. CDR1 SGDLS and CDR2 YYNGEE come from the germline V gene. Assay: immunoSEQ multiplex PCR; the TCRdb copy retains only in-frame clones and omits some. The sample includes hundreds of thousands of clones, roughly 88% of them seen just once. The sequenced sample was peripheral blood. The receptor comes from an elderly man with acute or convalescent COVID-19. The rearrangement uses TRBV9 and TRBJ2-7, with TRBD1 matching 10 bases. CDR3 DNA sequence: TGTGCCAGCAGCGCGGACAGGGGGGCCTACGAGCAGTACTTC. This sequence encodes CASSADRGAYEQYF. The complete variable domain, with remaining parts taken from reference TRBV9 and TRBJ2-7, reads DSGVTQTPKHLITATGQRVTLRCSPRSGDLSVYWYQQSLDQGLQFLIQYYNGEERAKGNILERFSAQQFPDLHSELNLSSLELGDSALYFCASSADRGAYEQYFGPGTRLTVT.